These T cell receptor beta chains were read from a single sample in a study of control samples from healthy donors and cancer patients. The protocol was immunoSEQ multiplex PCR, while the TCRdb copy is restricted to in-frame clones and leaves out a portion. The repertoire holds 95,000 to 130,000 clones, approximately 90% seen once, with 2% to 3% in the top ten. Input material: blood. The source is a woman aged 70-85 years in good health. CDR3s include the opening cysteine and the closing phenylalanine or tryptophan. Fields, in order: CDR3 protein, CDR3 DNA, D gene, clone size, V gene, J gene. The D gene is left open where the match is weak. Clone size appears in some rows only: once, few, many, or a class for an expanded clone.

CDR3aa: CSARRDTQYF
CDR3nt: TGCAGTGCTAGGCGAGATACGCAGTATTTT
d_gene: .
abundance: .
v_gene: TRBV20-1
j_gene: TRBJ2-3

CDR3aa: CASSGGGARVTEAFF
CDR3nt: TGTGCCAGCAGTGGGGGAGGGGCCAGGGTCACTGAAGCTTTCTTT
d_gene: .
abundance: .
v_gene: TRBV6-2/TRBV6-3
j_gene: TRBJ1-1

CDR3aa: CASSQAAGPYGYTF
CDR3nt: TGTGCCAGCAGCCAGGCCGCAGGCCCCTATGGCTACACCTTC
d_gene: .
abundance: .
v_gene: TRBV7-2
j_gene: TRBJ1-2

CDR3aa: CASGDIPWELFF
CDR3nt: TGTGCCAGCGGCGACATTCCTTGGGAGCTGTTTTTT
d_gene: .
abundance: .
v_gene: TRBV12-3/TRBV12-4
j_gene: TRBJ2-2

CDR3aa: CASSQGAGRVADTQYF
CDR3nt: TGTGCCAGCAGCCAAGGTGCAGGGAGGGTCGCAGATACGCAGTATTTT
d_gene: TRBD2
abundance: .
v_gene: TRBV4-2
j_gene: TRBJ2-3

CDR3aa: CASSVGQGTYNEQFF
CDR3nt: TGTGCCAGCAGCGTCGGACAGGGGACCTACAATGAGCAGTTCTTC
d_gene: TRBD1
abundance: .
v_gene: TRBV9
j_gene: TRBJ2-1

CDR3aa: CSVGGRGTEAFF
CDR3nt: TGCAGCGTTGGGGGGAGGGGGACTGAAGCTTTCTTT
d_gene: .
abundance: .
v_gene: TRBV29-1
j_gene: TRBJ1-1

CDR3aa: CATGTDNSPLHF
CDR3nt: TGCGCCACCGGGACAGATAATTCACCCCTCCACTTT
d_gene: TRBD1
abundance: .
v_gene: TRBV10-1
j_gene: TRBJ1-6

CDR3aa: CASNRIATNEKLFF
CDR3nt: TGTGCCAGTAACCGGATCGCAACTAATGAAAAACTGTTTTTT
d_gene: .
abundance: .
v_gene: TRBV19
j_gene: TRBJ1-4

CDR3aa: CASSQVSRDSGNTIYF
CDR3nt: TGCGCCAGCAGCCAAGTCTCCAGGGACTCTGGAAACACCATATATTTT
d_gene: .
abundance: .
v_gene: TRBV4-1
j_gene: TRBJ1-3

CDR3aa: CASSDHWGGANTGELFF
CDR3nt: TGTGCCAGCAGTGACCACTGGGGGGGGGCGAACACCGGGGAGCTGTTTTTT
d_gene: TRBD2
abundance: .
v_gene: TRBV27
j_gene: TRBJ2-2

CDR3aa: CASSLGQGTEAFF
CDR3nt: TGCGCCAGCAGCCTCGGACAGGGAACTGAAGCTTTCTTT
d_gene: TRBD1
abundance: .
v_gene: TRBV4-1
j_gene: TRBJ1-1

CDR3aa: CASSIGTWQFF
CDR3nt: TGTGCCAGTAGTATAGGGACGTGGCAGTTCTTC
d_gene: .
abundance: .
v_gene: TRBV19
j_gene: TRBJ2-1

CDR3aa: CASSPGYGYTF
CDR3nt: TGTGCCAGCAGTCCAGGGTATGGCTACACCTTC
d_gene: .
abundance: .
v_gene: TRBV5-4
j_gene: TRBJ1-2

CDR3aa: CASTSPGWVETQYF
CDR3nt: TGCGCCAGCACGTCCCCGGGGTGGGTAGAGACCCAGTACTTC
d_gene: .
abundance: .
v_gene: TRBV5-1
j_gene: TRBJ2-5

CDR3aa: CASSLAVHQPQHF
CDR3nt: TGTGCCAGCAGCTTAGCTGTACATCAGCCCCAGCATTTT
d_gene: .
abundance: .
v_gene: TRBV7-9
j_gene: TRBJ1-5

CDR3aa: CASSQDDNYGYTF
CDR3nt: TGCGCCAGCAGCCAGGACGATAACTATGGCTACACCTTC
d_gene: .
abundance: .
v_gene: TRBV5-1
j_gene: TRBJ1-2

CDR3aa: CASSGTGGSSDTQYF
CDR3nt: TGCGCCAGCAGCGGGACAGGGGGTTCGTCAGATACGCAGTATTTT
d_gene: TRBD1
abundance: .
v_gene: TRBV5-1
j_gene: TRBJ2-3

CDR3aa: CASSGGGQGFPGYTF
CDR3nt: TGTGCCAGCAGCGGCGGGGGCCAGGGTTTTCCTGGCTACACCTTC
d_gene: .
abundance: once
v_gene: TRBV25-1
j_gene: TRBJ1-2

CDR3aa: CASSQDSGTSLLKTQYF
CDR3nt: TGTGCCAGCAGCCAAGACTCCGGGACTAGCTTATTGAAGACCCAGTACTTC
d_gene: TRBD2
abundance: .
v_gene: TRBV4-2
j_gene: TRBJ2-5

CDR3aa: CASSEGPLGQETQYF
CDR3nt: TGTGCCAGCAGTGAGGGTCCGCTGGGACAAGAGACCCAGTACTTC
d_gene: .
abundance: .
v_gene: TRBV2
j_gene: TRBJ2-5

CDR3aa: CASRLRGKLFF
CDR3nt: TGTGCCAGCAGGCTTAGAGGAAAACTGTTTTTT
d_gene: .
abundance: few
v_gene: TRBV12-3/TRBV12-4
j_gene: TRBJ1-4

CDR3aa: CASRLQGVDTEAFF
CDR3nt: TGCGCCAGCCGCCTACAGGGTGTAGACACTGAAGCTTTCTTT
d_gene: .
abundance: .
v_gene: TRBV4-1
j_gene: TRBJ1-1

CDR3aa: CASSTGRRLTGYTF
CDR3nt: TGTGCCAGCAGTACAGGACGGAGACTAACTGGCTACACCTTC
d_gene: .
abundance: .
v_gene: TRBV6-5
j_gene: TRBJ1-2

CDR3aa: CSASRVPRGEQFF
CDR3nt: TGCAGTGCTAGTCGAGTACCTCGGGGAGAGCAGTTCTTC
d_gene: .
abundance: .
v_gene: TRBV20-1
j_gene: TRBJ2-1

CDR3aa: CASSPAGAMNTEAFF
CDR3nt: TGTGCCAGCAGTCCCGCCGGGGCGATGAACACTGAAGCTTTCTTT
d_gene: .
abundance: .
v_gene: TRBV5-4
j_gene: TRBJ1-1